The present TCR beta chain was sequenced within a study of regulatory T cells in long-lasting Graves disease. In its sample, this clonotype was seen many times. Antigen unknown. TCR beta libraries were built with iRepertoire HTBI primers and Arm-PCR of CDR3 regions. MiXCR was run by TCRdb on the multiplex PCR reads, yielding one entry per CDR3 protein. The table records roughly 560,000 distinct CDR3 sequences, approximately 12% of them present only once. Time point meaning: newly diagnosed GD, antithyroid drugs for less than 3 months. PBMC RNA served as the TCR library source. The study's findings and limits: Peripheral blood, not thyroid tissue, was the sole material studied.

CDR3 length: 14 residues. From germline, CDR1 is MNHEY and CDR2 SVGAGI. The V gene lost 3 bases and the J gene lost 2 bases, with 10 bases spanning the gap. The same data also contributed to another study, on T cells in Graves' hyperthyroidism and ophthalmopathy. That publication notes: HTBI primers drove first-round RT-PCR of the TCR CDR3.

The chain links TRBV6-5 to TRBJ1-2; the D gene is possibly TRBD1 (6 bases). The TCR comes from a woman aged 25 to 39 with Graves disease. This material consisted of peripheral blood mononuclear cells (PBMCs), taken at new diagnosis, from a patient treated with antithyroid drugs. CDR3 in amino acids: CASSYGGRNYGYTF. For the CDR3, the DNA is TGTGCCAGCAGTTATGGGGGGCGGAACTATGGCTACACCTTC.